Listed here is a single TCR beta chain. CDR3 length equals 15 residues. CDR1 and CDR2 from the germline V gene are SNHLY and FYNNEI. V shed 7 bases and J shed 0 bases, with 13 bases lying between them. The data originate from a study of radiotherapy plus CTLA-4 blockade in lung cancer. TCRdb's copy holds only in-frame clones and misses some; the assay was immunoSEQ multiplex PCR. The sample has some 50,000 clones, around four fifths seen once; the top ten hold 4% to 5.5%. The starting material was peripheral blood, obtained from a patient treated with radiotherapy plus ipilimumab. The chain employs TRBV2 and TRBJ2-1, with D unclear. The source is a human donor with non-small cell lung cancer whose response to radiotherapy plus ipilimumab could not be evaluated. This chain's CDR3 is CASKLLLSSYNEQFF. Written as DNA, the CDR3 is TGTGCCAGCAAACTCTTGCTAAGCTCCTACAATGAGCAGTTCTTC.